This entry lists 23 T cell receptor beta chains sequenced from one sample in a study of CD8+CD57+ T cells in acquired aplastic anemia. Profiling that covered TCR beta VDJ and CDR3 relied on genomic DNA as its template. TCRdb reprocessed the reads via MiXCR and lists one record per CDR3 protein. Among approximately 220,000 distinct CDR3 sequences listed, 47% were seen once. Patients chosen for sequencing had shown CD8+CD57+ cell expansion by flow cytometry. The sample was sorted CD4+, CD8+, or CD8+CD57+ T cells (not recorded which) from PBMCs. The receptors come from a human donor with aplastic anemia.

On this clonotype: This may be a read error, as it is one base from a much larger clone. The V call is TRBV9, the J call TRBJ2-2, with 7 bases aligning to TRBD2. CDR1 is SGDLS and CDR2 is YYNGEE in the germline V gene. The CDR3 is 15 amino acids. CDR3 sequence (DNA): TGTGCCAGCAGGGAAACGGGGGGAAGCACCGGGGAGCTGCTTTTT. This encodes CASRETGGSTGELLF.

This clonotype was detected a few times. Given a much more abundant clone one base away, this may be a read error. The chain's CDR3 is CASKSSTGEDYGYTF. CDR3 nucleotide sequence: TGTGCCAGCAAATCATCTACAGGGGAGGACTATGGCTACACCTTC. The genes are TRBV25-1 and TRBJ1-2; 7 bases are shared with TRBD1. Germline V gives CDR1 MGHDK, CDR2 SYGVNS. CDR3 length: 15 amino acids. The V segment lost 7 bases and the J segment 3 bases; nucleotides outside the gene matches: 11.

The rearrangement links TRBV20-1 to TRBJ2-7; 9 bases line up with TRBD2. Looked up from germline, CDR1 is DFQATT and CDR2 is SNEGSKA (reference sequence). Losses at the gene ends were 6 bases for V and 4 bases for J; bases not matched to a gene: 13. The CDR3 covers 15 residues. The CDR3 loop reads CSAWGAGGIVYEQYF. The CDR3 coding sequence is TGCAGTGCCTGGGGAGCGGGGGGAATTGTGTACGAGCAGTACTTC.

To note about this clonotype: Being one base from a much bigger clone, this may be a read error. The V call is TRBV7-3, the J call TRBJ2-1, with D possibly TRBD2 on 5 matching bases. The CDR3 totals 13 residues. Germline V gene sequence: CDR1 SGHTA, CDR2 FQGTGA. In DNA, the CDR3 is TGTGCCAGCGGGCTCAGCGGTTACAATGAGCAGCTCTTC. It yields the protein CASGLSGYNEQLF.

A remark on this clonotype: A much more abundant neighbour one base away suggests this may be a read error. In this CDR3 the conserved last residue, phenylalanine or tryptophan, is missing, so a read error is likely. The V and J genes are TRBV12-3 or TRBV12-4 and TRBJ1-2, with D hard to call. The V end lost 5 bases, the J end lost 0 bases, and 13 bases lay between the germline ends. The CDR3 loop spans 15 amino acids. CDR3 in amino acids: CASSPGRAANYGYTS. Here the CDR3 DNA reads TGTGCCAGCAGTCCCGGGAGGGCCGCTAACTATGGCTACACCTCC.

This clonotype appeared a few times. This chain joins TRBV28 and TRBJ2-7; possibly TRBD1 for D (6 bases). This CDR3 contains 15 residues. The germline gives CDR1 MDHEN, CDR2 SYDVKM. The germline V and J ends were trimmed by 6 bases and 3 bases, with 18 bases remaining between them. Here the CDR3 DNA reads TGTGCCAGCAGAACAACAGGGCTTTCGTTCTACGAGCAGTACTTC. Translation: CASRTTGLSFYEQYF.

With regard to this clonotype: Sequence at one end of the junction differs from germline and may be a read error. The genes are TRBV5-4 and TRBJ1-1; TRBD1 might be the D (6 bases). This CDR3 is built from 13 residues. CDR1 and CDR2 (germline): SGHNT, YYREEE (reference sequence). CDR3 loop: CASSFVGGPEASF. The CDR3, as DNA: TGTGCCAGCAGCTTCGTCGGGGGGCCTGAAGCTTCCTTT.

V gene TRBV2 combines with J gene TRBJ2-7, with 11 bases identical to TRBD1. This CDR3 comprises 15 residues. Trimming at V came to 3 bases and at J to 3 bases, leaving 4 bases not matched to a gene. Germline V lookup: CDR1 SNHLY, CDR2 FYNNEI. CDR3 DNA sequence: TGTGCCAGCAGTGAGGGGACAGGGGGATTCTACGAGCAGTACGTC. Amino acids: CASSEGTGGFYEQYV.

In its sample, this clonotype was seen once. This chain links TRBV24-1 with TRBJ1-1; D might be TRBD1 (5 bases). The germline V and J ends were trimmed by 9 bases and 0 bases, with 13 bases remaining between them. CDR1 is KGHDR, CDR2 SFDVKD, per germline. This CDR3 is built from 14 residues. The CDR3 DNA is TGTGCCACCCGGGACGAAGAGGTGAACACTGAAGCTTTCTTT. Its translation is CATRDEEVNTEAFF.

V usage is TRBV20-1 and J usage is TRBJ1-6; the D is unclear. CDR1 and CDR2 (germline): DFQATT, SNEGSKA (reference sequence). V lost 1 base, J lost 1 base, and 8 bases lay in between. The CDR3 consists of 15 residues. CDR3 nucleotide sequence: TGCAGTGCTAGAGTCGGGGTTTCCTATAATTCACCCCTCCACTTT. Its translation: CSARVGVSYNSPLHF.

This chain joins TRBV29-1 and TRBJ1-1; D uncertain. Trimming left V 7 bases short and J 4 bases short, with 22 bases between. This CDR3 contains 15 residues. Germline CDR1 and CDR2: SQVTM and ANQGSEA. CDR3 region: CSATEITGEGTEAFF. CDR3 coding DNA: TGCAGCGCGACCGAGATAACCGGGGAGGGCACTGAAGCTTTCTTT.

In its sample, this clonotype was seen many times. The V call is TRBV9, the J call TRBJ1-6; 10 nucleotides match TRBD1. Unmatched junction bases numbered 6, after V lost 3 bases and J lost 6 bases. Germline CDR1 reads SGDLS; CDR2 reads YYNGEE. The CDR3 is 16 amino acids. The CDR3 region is CASSETGGASNSPLHF. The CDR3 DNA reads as TGTGCCAGCAGCGAGACAGGGGGCGCCTCTAATTCACCCCTCCACTTT.

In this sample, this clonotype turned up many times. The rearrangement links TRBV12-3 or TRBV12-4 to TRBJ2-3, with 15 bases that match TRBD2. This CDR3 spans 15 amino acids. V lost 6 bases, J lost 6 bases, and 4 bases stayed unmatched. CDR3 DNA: TGTGCCAGCAGGGGGACTAGCGGGAGGTTGGATACGCAGTATTTT. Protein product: CASRGTSGRLDTQYF.

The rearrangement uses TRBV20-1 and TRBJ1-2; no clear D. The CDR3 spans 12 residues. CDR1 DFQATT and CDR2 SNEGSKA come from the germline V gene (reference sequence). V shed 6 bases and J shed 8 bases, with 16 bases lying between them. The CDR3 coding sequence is TGCAGTGCGGGCGGACTAGCGGGGGGCTACACCTTC. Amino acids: CSAGGLAGGYTF.

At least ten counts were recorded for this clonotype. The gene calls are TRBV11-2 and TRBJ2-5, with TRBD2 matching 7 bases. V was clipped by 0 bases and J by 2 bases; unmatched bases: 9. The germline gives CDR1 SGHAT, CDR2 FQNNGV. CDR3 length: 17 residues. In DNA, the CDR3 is TGTGCCAGCAGCTTAGATCCTATAGCGGGTTGGCAAGAGACCCAGTACTTC. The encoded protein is CASSLDPIAGWQETQYF.

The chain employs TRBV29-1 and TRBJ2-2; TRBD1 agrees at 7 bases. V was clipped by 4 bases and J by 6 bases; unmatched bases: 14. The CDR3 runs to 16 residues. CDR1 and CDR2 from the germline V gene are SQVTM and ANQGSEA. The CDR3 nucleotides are TGCAGCGTTGTGGTTGGGGGACAGAAAAAGGCCGGGGAGCTGTTTTTT. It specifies CSVVVGGQKKAGELFF.

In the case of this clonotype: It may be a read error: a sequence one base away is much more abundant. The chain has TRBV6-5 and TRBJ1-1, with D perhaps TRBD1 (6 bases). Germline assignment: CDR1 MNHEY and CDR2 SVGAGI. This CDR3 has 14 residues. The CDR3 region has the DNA TGTGCCAGCAGGCCGGACAGTATGAACACTGGAGCTTTCTTT. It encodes CASRPDSMNTGAFF.

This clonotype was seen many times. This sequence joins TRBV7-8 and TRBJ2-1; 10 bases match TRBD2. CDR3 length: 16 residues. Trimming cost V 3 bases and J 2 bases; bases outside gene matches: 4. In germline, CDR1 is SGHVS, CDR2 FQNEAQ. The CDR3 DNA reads TGTGCCAGCAGCTTCTTGGGGACTAGCGCCTACAATGAGCAGTTCTTC. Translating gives CASSFLGTSAYNEQFF. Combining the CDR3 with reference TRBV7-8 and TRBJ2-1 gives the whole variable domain GAGVSQSPRYKVAKRGQDVALRCDPISGHVSLFWYQQALGQGPEFLTYFQNEAQLDKSGLPSDRFFAERPEGSVSTLKIQRTQQEDSAVYLCASSFLGTSAYNEQFFGPGTRLTVL.

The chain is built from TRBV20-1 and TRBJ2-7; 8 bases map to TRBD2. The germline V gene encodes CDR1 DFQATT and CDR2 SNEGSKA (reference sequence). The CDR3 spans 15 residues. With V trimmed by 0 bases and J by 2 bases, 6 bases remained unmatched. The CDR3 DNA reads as TGCAGTGCTAGAGATGGCCTAGCGGGCCCCTACGAGCAGTACTTC. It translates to CSARDGLAGPYEQYF.

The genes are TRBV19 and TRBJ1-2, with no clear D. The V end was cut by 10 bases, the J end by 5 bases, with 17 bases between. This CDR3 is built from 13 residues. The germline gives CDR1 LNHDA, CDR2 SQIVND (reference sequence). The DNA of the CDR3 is TGTGCCACTCTCACGACGTACCCGTATGGCTACACCTTC. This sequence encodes CATLTTYPYGYTF.

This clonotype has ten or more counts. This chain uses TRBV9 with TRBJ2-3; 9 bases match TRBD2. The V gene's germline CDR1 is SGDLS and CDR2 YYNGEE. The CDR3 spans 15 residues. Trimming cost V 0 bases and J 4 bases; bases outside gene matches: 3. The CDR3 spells CASSVGVAGADTQYF. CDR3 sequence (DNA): TGTGCCAGCAGCGTAGGAGTAGCGGGAGCAGATACGCAGTATTTT.

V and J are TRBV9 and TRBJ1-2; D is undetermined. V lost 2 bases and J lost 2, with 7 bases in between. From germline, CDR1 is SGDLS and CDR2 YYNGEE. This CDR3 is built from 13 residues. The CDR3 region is CASSVPGNYGYTF. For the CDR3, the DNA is TGTGCCAGCAGCGTCCCTGGAAACTATGGCTACACCTTC.

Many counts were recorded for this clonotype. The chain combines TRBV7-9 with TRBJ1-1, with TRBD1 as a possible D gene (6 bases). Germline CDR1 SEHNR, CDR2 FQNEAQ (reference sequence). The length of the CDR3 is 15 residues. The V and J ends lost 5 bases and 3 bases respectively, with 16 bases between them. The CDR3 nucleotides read TGTGCCAGCAGCGCCCCGGACAGCCAGGACACTGAAGCTTTCTTT. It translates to CASSAPDSQDTEAFF.